These T cell receptor beta chains were read from a single sample in a study of control samples from healthy donors and cancer patients. The repertoire was sequenced with immunoSEQ multiplex PCR; TCRdb's copy has only in-frame clones and lacks some. The sample has under 150,000 clones, 85% to 90% seen once. The sequenced sample consisted of PBMCs. The receptors were sampled from a man in his forties or fifties with head and neck cancer. Each CDR3 is given with its conserved first and last residue.

J gene: TRBJ2-2
V gene: TRBV5-1
CDR3 protein: CASSFGENTGELFF

J gene: TRBJ1-1
V gene: TRBV5-1
CDR3 protein: CASSLGGSNTEAFF

J gene: TRBJ2-3
V gene: TRBV7-2
CDR3 protein: CASSLGGGADTQYF

J gene: TRBJ1-4
V gene: TRBV9
CDR3 protein: CASSVGWPSPEKLFF

J gene: TRBJ1-1
V gene: TRBV11-2
CDR3 protein: CASSFSQGADTEAFF

J gene: TRBJ2-7
V gene: TRBV28
CDR3 protein: CASRDPTGTYEQYF

J gene: TRBJ2-5
V gene: TRBV11-2
CDR3 protein: CASSLADRVQYF

J gene: TRBJ1-4
V gene: TRBV9
CDR3 protein: CASSVGGQGSEKLFF

J gene: TRBJ1-5
V gene: TRBV4-2
CDR3 protein: CASSQDWRDDQPQHF

J gene: TRBJ2-1
V gene: TRBV7-9
CDR3 protein: CASSLAVGDSTYNEQFF

J gene: TRBJ2-7
V gene: TRBV3-1/TRBV3-2
CDR3 protein: CASSQIGPYEQYF

J gene: TRBJ2-7
V gene: TRBV6-1
CDR3 protein: CASSEFNPPYEQYF

J gene: TRBJ2-3
V gene: TRBV7-9
CDR3 protein: CASRGRTSGRALGVDTQYF

J gene: TRBJ2-6
V gene: TRBV13
CDR3 protein: CASSQQGSGANVLTF

J gene: TRBJ1-4
V gene: TRBV30
CDR3 protein: CAWIDRLREKLFF

J gene: TRBJ2-2
V gene: TRBV5-1
CDR3 protein: CASTTGILKLAGNTGELFF

J gene: TRBJ2-1
V gene: TRBV24-1
CDR3 protein: CATSEGGPNEQFF

J gene: TRBJ2-2
V gene: TRBV28
CDR3 protein: CASSLWDRETGELFF

J gene: TRBJ2-5
V gene: TRBV9
CDR3 protein: CASSVRDQETQYF

J gene: TRBJ2-3
V gene: TRBV7-2
CDR3 protein: CASSLGGSGGTDTQYF

J gene: TRBJ1-2
V gene: TRBV2
CDR3 protein: CASTPGPGSYGYTF

J gene: TRBJ1-3
V gene: TRBV18
CDR3 protein: CASSPATPMGSGNTIYF

J gene: TRBJ1-2
V gene: TRBV11-1
CDR3 protein: CASSRLGGSRSYGYTF

J gene: TRBJ1-3
V gene: TRBV6-5
CDR3 protein: CASSYSYQGSGNTIYF

J gene: -
V gene: TRBV10-3
CDR3 protein: CAISEGGGAETQYF

J gene: TRBJ2-1
V gene: TRBV27
CDR3 protein: CASSPGLANEQFF

J gene: TRBJ1-5
V gene: TRBV30
CDR3 protein: CAWSERRGQRQPQHF

J gene: TRBJ2-7
V gene: TRBV6-1
CDR3 protein: CASSEIAYEQYF

J gene: TRBJ2-7
V gene: TRBV27
CDR3 protein: CASTRTSGRQYEQYF

J gene: TRBJ2-6
V gene: TRBV5-1
CDR3 protein: CASSRDRGTAGANVLTF

J gene: TRBJ1-1
V gene: TRBV5-4
CDR3 protein: CASSPKREAANTEAFF